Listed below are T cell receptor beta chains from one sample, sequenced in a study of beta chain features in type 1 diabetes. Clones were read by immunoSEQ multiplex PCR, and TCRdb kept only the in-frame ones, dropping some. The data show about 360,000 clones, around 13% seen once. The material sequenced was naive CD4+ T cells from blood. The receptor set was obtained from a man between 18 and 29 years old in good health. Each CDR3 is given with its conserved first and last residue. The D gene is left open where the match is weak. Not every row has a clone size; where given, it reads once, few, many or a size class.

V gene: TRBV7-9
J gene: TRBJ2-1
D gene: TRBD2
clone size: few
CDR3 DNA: TGTGCCAGCAGCCCGCGACTAGCGGGGAACAATGAGCAGTTCTTC
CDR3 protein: CASSPRLAGNNEQFF

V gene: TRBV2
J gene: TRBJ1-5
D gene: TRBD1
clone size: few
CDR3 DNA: TGTGCCAGCAGGCGTACAGGGGGTGATCAGCCCCAGCATTTT
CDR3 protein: CASRRTGGDQPQHF

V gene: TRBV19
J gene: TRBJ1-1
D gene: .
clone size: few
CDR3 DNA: TGTGCCAGTAGTACCAGGGTCTCTGAAGCTTTCTTT
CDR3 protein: CASSTRVSEAFF

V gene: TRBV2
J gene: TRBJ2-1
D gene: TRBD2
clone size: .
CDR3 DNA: TGTGCCAGCTCGAGGGGAGCGGGAGGCCATACAGAGCAGTTCTTC
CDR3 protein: CASSRGAGGHTEQFF

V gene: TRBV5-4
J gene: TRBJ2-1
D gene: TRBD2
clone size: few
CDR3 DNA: TGTGCCAGCAGCGTTAGCGGGAGGGCCATTAATGAGCAGTTCTTC
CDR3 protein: CASSVSGRAINEQFF

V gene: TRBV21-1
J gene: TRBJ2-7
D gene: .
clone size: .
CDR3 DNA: TGTGCCAGCAGCCAAGTGAGGGTTCGCCCCTACGAGCAGTACTTC
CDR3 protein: CASSQVRVRPYEQYF

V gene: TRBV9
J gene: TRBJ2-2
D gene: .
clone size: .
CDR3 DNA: TGTGCCAGCAGCGTCAAGGGAGGTATCGGGGAGCTGTTTTTT
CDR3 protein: CASSVKGGIGELFF

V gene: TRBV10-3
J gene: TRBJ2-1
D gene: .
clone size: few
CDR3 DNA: TGTGCCACCGGGAGCTCCTACAATGAGCAGTTCTTC
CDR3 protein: CATGSSYNEQFF

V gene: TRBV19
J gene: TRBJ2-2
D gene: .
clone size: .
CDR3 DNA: TGTGCCAGTAGAGATCGGGAAACCGGGGAGCTGTTTTTT
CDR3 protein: CASRDRETGELFF

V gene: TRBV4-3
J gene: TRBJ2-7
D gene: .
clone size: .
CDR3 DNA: TGCGCCAGCAGCCATTCAGGGGGGAGCTCCTACGAGCAGTACTTC
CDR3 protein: CASSHSGGSSYEQYF

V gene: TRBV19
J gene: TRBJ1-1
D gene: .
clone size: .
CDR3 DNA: TGTGCCAGTAGTATCTCAGGGAACACTGAAGCTTTCTTT
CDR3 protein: CASSISGNTEAFF

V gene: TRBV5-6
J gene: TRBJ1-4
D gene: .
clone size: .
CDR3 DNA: TGTGCCAGCAGCTTGGCTGCAACTAATGAAAAACTGTTTTTT
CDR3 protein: CASSLAATNEKLFF

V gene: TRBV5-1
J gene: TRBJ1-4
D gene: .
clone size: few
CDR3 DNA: TGCGCCAGCAGCTTGATGATAGGGGAGGGCGAAAAACTGTTTTTT
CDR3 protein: CASSLMIGEGEKLFF

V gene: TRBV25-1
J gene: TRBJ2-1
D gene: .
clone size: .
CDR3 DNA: TGTGCCAGCAGGACCCTGGGGGGTGAGCAGTTCTTC
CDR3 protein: CASRTLGGEQFF

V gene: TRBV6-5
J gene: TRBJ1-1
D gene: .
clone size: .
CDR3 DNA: TGTGCCAGCAGTACCGCCAGGAAAACTGAAGCTTTCTTT
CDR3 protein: CASSTARKTEAFF

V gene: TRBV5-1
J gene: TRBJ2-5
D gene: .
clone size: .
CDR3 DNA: TGCGCCAGCAGCTCGACAGGCCCCTCAGTTCGGGAGACCCAGTACTTC
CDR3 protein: CASSSTGPSVRETQYF

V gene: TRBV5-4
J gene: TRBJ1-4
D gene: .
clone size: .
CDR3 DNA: TGTGCCAGCAGCTTGAGGCCATACGGGGAAAAACTGTTTTTT
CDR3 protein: CASSLRPYGEKLFF